This T cell receptor (beta chain) appears in the sequencing data of a study of OX40 agonist ivuxolimab in advanced cancers. Assay used: immunoSEQ multiplex PCR; TCRdb lists only in-frame clones, some missing. The sample includes some 64,000 clones, more than 85% of them seen just once. With 11 bases removed from V and 5 bases from J, the gap between germline ends came to 28 bases. Germline assignment: CDR1 SNHLY and CDR2 FYNNEI. This CDR3 comprises 16 residues. The chain has TRBV2 and TRBJ2-7, with D perhaps TRBD2 (7 bases). The specimen comprised CD4+ or CD8+ T cells sorted from blood, sampled in a trial of the OX40 agonist ivuxolimab. The TCR sequence derives from an adult with an advanced solid tumor such as melanoma, head and neck, liver or kidney cancer. CDR3 sequence reads: CAPSEWGGAAPNEQYF. The DNA of the CDR3 is TGTGCCCCCAGTGAATGGGGGGGGGCCGCTCCTAACGAGCAGTACTTC.